A single sample is the source of the 12 T cell receptor beta chains below, sequenced in a study of metastatic and nonmetastatic thyroid tumors (dated by TCRdb to 2018 to 2021). The library was produced with PCR. Sequencing used an Illumina HiSeq 4000. TCRdb applied fastp at Q25 and MiXCR to the public reads, then kept only in-frame beta chains. For this sample there are 91,000 or so clones; about 13% appear just once. Over 9% of the sample comes from the top ten. None of the patients had been given any treatment before thyroid surgery. The sequenced material came from blood. These receptor sequences come from a female donor with papillary thyroid cancer or a benign thyroid nodule (not recorded which). Some clones in this sample may be carry-over from other donors' samples.

This clone was picked up many times. The chain links TRBV19 to TRBJ2-7; 10 bases are shared with TRBD2. CDR1 LNHDA and CDR2 SQIVND come from the germline V gene (reference sequence). The CDR3 totals 14 residues. The V and J ends lost 6 bases and 3 bases, in that order; junction bases with no gene match: 5. CDR3 residues: CASRNLAGDYEQYF. The DNA of the CDR3 is TGTGCCAGTAGAAATCTAGCGGGAGACTACGAGCAGTACTTC.

V is TRBV9 and J is TRBJ2-1, with 12 bases that match TRBD1. CDR1 SGDLS and CDR2 YYNGEE come from the germline V gene. Trimming at V came to 2 bases and at J to 8 bases, leaving 5 bases not matched to a gene. CDR3 length: 15 residues. CDR3 in amino acids: CASSVPGQGADEQFF. Here the CDR3 DNA reads TGTGCCAGCAGCGTGCCGGGACAGGGGGCGGATGAGCAGTTCTTC. The complete variable domain, with remaining parts taken from reference TRBV9 and TRBJ2-1, reads DSGVTQTPKHLITATGQRVTLRCSPRSGDLSVYWYQQSLDQGLQFLIQYYNGEERAKGNILERFSAQQFPDLHSELNLSSLELGDSALYFCASSVPGQGADEQFFGPGTRLTVL.

This clone occurred many times. J is TRBJ1-2 and V is TRBV28; possible D gene TRBD1, 5 bases. Deletions cut 6 bases from V and 8 bases from J, with 22 bases between. CDR1 is MDHEN, CDR2 SYDVKM, per germline. The CDR3 sequence is 15 residues long. The CDR3 DNA sequence: TGTGCCAGCAGCTCCGAGGGGCAGGGTTCGAAAGGCTACACCTTC. Its translation is CASSSEGQGSKGYTF.

This clone was observed at least ten times. The chain employs TRBV14 and TRBJ2-1; 11 bases map to TRBD2. The germline CDR1 and CDR2 sequences are SGHDN and FVKESK. The V gene end was trimmed by 6 bases and the J gene end by 4 bases; junction bases not matched to a gene: 5. This CDR3 is built from 15 residues. The CDR3 loop is CASRHTSGSYNEQFF. CDR3 nucleotides: TGTGCCAGCAGACATACTAGCGGGAGTTACAATGAGCAGTTCTTC.

This clone was found many times. This CDR3 is CASSFGPSGRRNEQFF. In nucleotides, the CDR3 is TGTGCCAGCAGCTTCGGTCCTAGCGGGAGGCGCAATGAGCAGTTCTTC. J is TRBJ2-1 and V is TRBV5-6; 11 positions agree with TRBD2. The V segment lost 2 bases and the J segment 6 bases; nucleotides outside the gene matches: 7. The CDR3 spans 16 residues. The germline gives CDR1 SGHDT, CDR2 YYEEEE.

This clone was observed a few times. CDR3 residues: CARRGQGASNQPQHF. CDR3 nucleotide sequence: TGTGCCAGGAGGGGACAGGGGGCGAGCAATCAGCCCCAGCATTTT. V and J are TRBV19 and TRBJ1-5, with TRBD1 matching 12 bases. With 9 bases clipped from V and 1 base from J, the junction kept 4 bases outside the gene matches. The CDR3 has 15 amino acids. Germline loops: CDR1 LNHDA, CDR2 SQIVND (reference sequence).

The sample holds many counts of this clone. The chain couples TRBV2 to TRBJ1-2, with D unclear. Germline V gene data show CDR1 as SNHLY and CDR2 as FYNNEI. V was trimmed by 0 bases and J by 5 bases, leaving 7 bases between them. This CDR3 is built from 13 residues. CDR3: CASSEAAHYGYTF. The CDR3 DNA sequence: TGTGCCAGCAGTGAAGCAGCCCATTATGGCTACACCTTC.

Only a few counts were recorded for this clone. The chain is built from TRBV5-5 and TRBJ2-5; the match to TRBD2 covers 7 bases. J gave up 4 bases and V 4 bases, and 1 base lay outside the gene matches. Germline V gene sequence: CDR1 SGHKS, CDR2 YYEKEE (reference sequence). The CDR3 length is 12 residues. CDR3 bases: TGTGCCAGCAGCCGGGAGGTAGAGACCCAGTACTTC. Translated: CASSREVETQYF.

This clone occurred many times. The V and J genes are TRBV7-8 and TRBJ2-2, with TRBD2 identical over 12 bases. CDR3 length: 16 residues. Trimming took 6 bases from V and 4 from J; bases not matched to a gene: 6. Germline CDR1 is SGHVS and CDR2 is FQNEAQ. The CDR3 reads CASRLAGGPGTGELFF. CDR3 bases: TGTGCCAGCAGGCTAGCGGGAGGGCCGGGCACCGGGGAGCTGTTTTTT.

This clone has ten or more counts. The J gene is TRBJ1-1, the V gene TRBV2; TRBD1 matches at 9 bases. This CDR3 is 15 amino acids long. CDR1 and CDR2 (germline): SNHLY, FYNNEI. Unmatched junction bases numbered 5, after V lost 5 bases and J lost 1 base. CDR3 loop: CASSRDRVRNTEAFF. The CDR3 DNA sequence: TGTGCCAGCAGTCGGGACAGGGTTCGGAACACTGAAGCTTTCTTT.

This clone was observed a single time. A much larger clone differs by one base, so this may be a read error. This chain uses TRBV11-2 with TRBJ2-7; 10 bases fit TRBD2. Germline V gene lookup returns CDR1 SGHAT and CDR2 FQNNGV. The CDR3 covers 15 residues. The CDR3 loop reads CASSSPGTSVYKHYF. The CDR3 DNA follows: TGTGCCAGCAGCTCCCCCGGGACTAGCGTCTACAAGCATTACTTC.

The chain uses TRBV7-2 and TRBJ2-1, with D possibly TRBD2 on 5 matching bases. CDR1 is SGHTA and CDR2 is FQGNSA in the germline V gene. The CDR3 sequence is 12 residues long. V dropped 5 bases and J dropped 15 bases, with 17 bases sitting between them. This CDR3 reads CASSLKPERMFF. The CDR3 DNA is TGTGCCAGCAGCCTGAAGCCGGAGCGGATGTTCTTC.